Each of the 23 T cell receptor beta chains below was sequenced from the same sample in a study of T cells in Graves' hyperthyroidism and ophthalmopathy. TCR beta CDR3 region amplification was performed from RNA transcripts. The HTBI set primed first-round TCR CDR3 RT-PCR. One entry per CDR3 protein, called by TCRdb with MiXCR from the multiplex PCR reads. This table holds approximately 870,000 distinct CDR3 sequences, 35% to 45% found once. The sequenced sample consisted of blood. These receptors came from a man aged 18-30 years with Graves' hyperthyroidism.

A note on this clonotype: A read error may be the cause here, since a much bigger clone is one base away. The missing conserved phenylalanine or tryptophan at the end of this CDR3 makes a read error likely. The limits of the CDR3 on the DNA are not certain, so only TCRdb's listed CDR3 is given. The V call is TRBV7-2, the J call TRBJ2-5; TRBD2 reflects the table's D call only, with no check against the DNA. From its first to its last residue, the CDR3 has 13 amino acids. CDR1 is SGHTA, CDR2 FQGNSA, per germline. CDR3 sequence: CASTSGTSRLSEP.

J is TRBJ1-2 and V is TRBV10-2; D is undetermined. The V and J ends lost 6 bases and 7 bases respectively, with 12 bases between them. In germline, CDR1 is WSHSY, CDR2 SAAADI. The CDR3 covers 12 residues. The CDR3 is CASSTGGGGYTF. DNA of the CDR3: TGCGCCAGCAGCACTGGTGGAGGTGGCTACACCTTC.

This sequence joins TRBV10-3 and TRBJ1-6; D may be TRBD1 (5 bases). The CDR3 has 14 amino acids. Germline CDR1 reads ENHRY; CDR2 reads SYGVKD. V was cut by 4 bases and J by 7 bases, with 11 bases left in between. The CDR3, as DNA: TGTGCCATCAGTGGGGGCCGGACCAATTCACCCCTCCACTTT. Amino acid sequence: CAISGGRTNSPLHF.

The rearrangement uses TRBV15 and TRBJ2-2; TRBD2 is a possible D gene (5 bases). The CDR3 length is 16 residues. V was shortened by 3 bases and J by 5 bases, with 16 bases between the two germline ends. Germline V gene sequence: CDR1 LNHNV, CDR2 YYDKDF (reference sequence). The CDR3 sequence: CATSSPGWEQTGELFF. The CDR3 nucleotides are TGTGCCACCAGCAGTCCCGGGTGGGAGCAAACCGGGGAGCTGTTTTTT. The full variable domain, with the rest looked up from reference TRBV15 and TRBJ2-2, is DAMVIQNPRYQVTQFGKPVTLSCSQTLNHNVMYWYQQKSSQAPKLLFHYYDKDFNNEADTPDNFQSRRPNTSFCFLDIRSPGLGDTAMYLCATSSPGWEQTGELFFGEGSRLTVL.

The chain employs TRBV15 and TRBJ2-6; a weak D match, TRBD1 (6 bases). Germline loops: CDR1 LNHNV, CDR2 YYDKDF (reference sequence). V shed 0 bases and J shed 10 bases, with 10 bases lying between them. The CDR3 sequence is 14 residues long. CDR3: CATSRDWTANVLTF. The DNA for the CDR3 is TGTGCCACCAGCAGAGATTGGACAGCTAACGTCCTGACTTTC.

V is TRBV20-1 and J is TRBJ1-6; 7 bases are a match to TRBD1. Trimming at V came to 3 bases and at J to 7 bases, leaving 6 bases not matched to a gene. The CDR3 runs 14 residues. CDR1 and CDR2 (germline): DFQATT, SNEGSKA (reference sequence). In nucleotides, the CDR3 is TGCAGTGCTAGGCCGACAGGGTGGAATTCACCCCTCCACTTT. Translated: CSARPTGWNSPLHF.

The chain recombines TRBV9 with TRBJ1-4, with D uncertain. The V and J ends lost 0 bases and 7 bases respectively, with 10 bases between them. Per germline, CDR1 SGDLS and CDR2 YYNGEE. The CDR3 length is 14 residues. CDR3 residues: CASSVEAEREKLFF. DNA for the CDR3: TGTGCCAGCAGCGTAGAAGCAGAGCGTGAAAAACTGTTTTTT.

As for this clonotype: Given the absence of the conserved phenylalanine or tryptophan at the CDR3 end, a read error is likely. The V and J genes are TRBV29-1 and TRBJ2-7; D remains unclear. The V gene's germline CDR1 is SQVTM and CDR2 ANQGSEA. V lost 4 bases and J lost 1, with 8 bases in between. The CDR3 is 12 amino acids. CDR3 sequence (DNA): TGCAGCGTTGTTGGCAGTTCCTACGAGCAGTACCTC. This translates into CSVVGSSYEQYL.

The rearrangement joins TRBV12-3 or TRBV12-4 to TRBJ2-5; weak D call: TRBD2 (5 bases). This CDR3 contains 13 residues. The V gene lost 5 bases and the J gene lost 5 bases, with 12 bases spanning the gap. CDR3 DNA sequence: TGTGCCAGCAGTATGCCCGGCGGGGAGACCCAGTACTTC. Protein product: CASSMPGGETQYF.

This clonotype turned up a few times. J is TRBJ1-2 and V is TRBV6-6, with 8 bases aligning to TRBD1. V lost 5 bases to trimming and J lost 8 bases; unmatched junction nucleotides: 7. Germline CDR1 MNHNY, CDR2 SVGAGI (reference sequence). The CDR3 spans 13 residues. In nucleotides, the CDR3 is TGTGCCAGCAGTCGATACAGGGGGGACGGCTACACCTTC. It codes for CASSRYRGDGYTF.

The CDR3 is CATSSGRGQGNQPQHF. The CDR3 bases are TGTGCCACCAGCAGTGGCAGGGGACAGGGGAATCAGCCCCAGCATTTT. The chain uses TRBV15 and TRBJ1-5; TRBD1 matches at 10 bases. V was clipped by 3 bases and J by 4 bases; unmatched bases: 6. Looked up from germline, CDR1 is LNHNV and CDR2 is YYDKDF (reference sequence). The CDR3 extends over 16 amino acids. The full variable domain, with the rest looked up from reference TRBV15 and TRBJ1-5, is DAMVIQNPRYQVTQFGKPVTLSCSQTLNHNVMYWYQQKSSQAPKLLFHYYDKDFNNEADTPDNFQSRRPNTSFCFLDIRSPGLGDTAMYLCATSSGRGQGNQPQHFGDGTRLSIL.

This chain uses TRBV19 with TRBJ2-2; TRBD1 aligns across 8 bases. J lost 4 bases, V lost 5 bases, and 3 bases had no gene match. The CDR3 loop spans 14 amino acids. The V gene's germline CDR1 is LNHDA and CDR2 SQIVND (reference sequence). The CDR3 coding sequence is TGTGCCAGTAGTCGGACAGGGCGCACCGGGGAGCTGTTTTTT. It encodes CASSRTGRTGELFF.

This clonotype was picked up many times. V is TRBV19 and J is TRBJ1-2; TRBD1 aligns across 8 bases. Germline loops: CDR1 LNHDA, CDR2 SQIVND (reference sequence). V was clipped by 7 bases and J by 3 bases; unmatched bases: 4. This CDR3 has 13 amino acids. CDR3 DNA sequence: TGTGCCAGTATAAAGACAGGGGACTATGGCTACACCTTC. Encoded protein: CASIKTGDYGYTF.

The J gene is TRBJ2-7, the V gene TRBV7-8; 8 bases match TRBD2. J lost 3 bases, V lost 1 base, and 8 bases had no gene match. The CDR3 is 16 amino acids. Germline V gene lookup returns CDR1 SGHVS and CDR2 FQNEAQ. The CDR3 loop is CASSLEAGVIHYEQYF. CDR3 nucleotides: TGTGCCAGCAGCTTAGAAGCGGGAGTGATTCACTACGAGCAGTACTTC. The whole variable domain, remainder taken from reference TRBV7-8 and TRBJ2-7, is GAGVSQSPRYKVAKRGQDVALRCDPISGHVSLFWYQQALGQGPEFLTYFQNEAQLDKSGLPSDRFFAERPEGSVSTLKIQRTQQEDSAVYLCASSLEAGVIHYEQYFGPGTRLTVT.

This chain links TRBV5-5 with TRBJ2-7; D is undetermined. V was cut by 4 bases and J by 3 bases, with 14 bases left in between. Per the germline V gene, CDR1 is SGHKS and CDR2 is YYEKEE (reference sequence). There are 14 residues in the CDR3. The CDR3 reads CASSPPSPNYEQYF. As DNA, the CDR3 is TGTGCCAGCAGCCCCCCCTCGCCCAACTACGAGCAGTACTTC.

J is TRBJ2-5 and V is TRBV9; maybe TRBD1 (6 bases). Germline V gene lookup returns CDR1 SGDLS and CDR2 YYNGEE. The CDR3 has 15 amino acids. V was cut by 0 bases and J by 5 bases, with 14 bases left in between. This CDR3 is CASSVEGEGYETQYF. As DNA, the CDR3 is TGTGCCAGCAGCGTAGAGGGGGAAGGGTATGAGACCCAGTACTTC.

This clonotype was found many times. The chain couples TRBV29-1 to TRBJ1-3; D perhaps matches TRBD1 (5 bases). The CDR3 loop spans 14 amino acids. Germline V lookup: CDR1 SQVTM, CDR2 ANQGSEA. The germline V and J ends were trimmed by 0 bases and 3 bases, with 9 bases remaining between them. The CDR3 DNA follows: TGCAGCGTTGAAGACGGGGGGTATGGAAACACCATATATTTT. Translating gives CSVEDGGYGNTIYF.

This clonotype appeared many times. The chain recombines TRBV2 with TRBJ1-4; D call uncertain. The CDR3 consists of 15 residues. The germline gives CDR1 SNHLY, CDR2 FYNNEI. Trimming removed 5 bases at V and 0 bases at J, with 10 bases between. The DNA of the CDR3 is TGTGCCAGCAGTCTAACCCTCTCAACTAATGAAAAACTGTTTTTT. Translating it yields CASSLTLSTNEKLFF.

This clonotype has only a few counts. The chain combines TRBV19 with TRBJ1-2, with D maybe TRBD1 (5 bases). The germline gives CDR1 LNHDA, CDR2 SQIVND (reference sequence). The CDR3 runs to 11 residues. Trimming shortened V by 7 bases and J by 7 bases, and 10 bases separated the two germline ends. The CDR3 is CASTGSAGYTF. CDR3 coding DNA: TGTGCCAGTACAGGGTCTGCTGGCTACACCTTC. Supplemented by reference TRBV19 and TRBJ1-2, the full variable domain reads DGGITQSPKYLFRKEGQNVTLSCEQNLNHDAMYWYRQDPGQGLRLIYYSQIVNDFQKGDIAEGYSVSREKKESFPLTVTSAQKNPTAFYLCASTGSAGYTFGSGTRLTVV.

This clonotype was recorded many times. V gene TRBV6-5 combines with J gene TRBJ1-6; D not resolved. The CDR3 is made up of 13 amino acids. Germline V gene data show CDR1 as MNHEY and CDR2 as SVGAGI. V dropped 8 bases and J dropped 1 base, with 6 bases sitting between them. CDR3 in DNA: TGTGCCAGCGGAGTATCCTATAATTCACCCCTCCACTTT. It specifies CASGVSYNSPLHF.

In its sample, this clonotype was seen a few times. The rearrangement uses TRBV6-5 and TRBJ2-5, with TRBD1 identical over 8 bases. V trimming: 2 bases; J trimming: 5 bases; junction bases outside the gene matches: 7. Per the germline V gene, CDR1 is MNHEY and CDR2 is SVGAGI. The CDR3 spans 15 residues. The CDR3 DNA follows: TGTGCCAGCAGTTACGGTCAGGGGGCAGGGGAGACCCAGTACTTC. Amino acids: CASSYGQGAGETQYF.

This clonotype was seen a few times. The V call is TRBV5-8, the J call TRBJ2-5; the match to TRBD2 covers 9 bases. Losses at the gene ends were 4 bases for V and 5 bases for J; bases not matched to a gene: 12. Germline values: CDR1 SGHTS, CDR2 YDEGEE. The CDR3 consists of 16 residues. CDR3 amino acids: CASSTKTSGAGETQYF. In DNA form, the CDR3 reads TGTGCCAGCAGCACAAAGACTAGCGGAGCGGGGGAGACCCAGTACTTC.

The chain recombines TRBV11-2 with TRBJ2-6; D unclear. The V end lost 4 bases, the J end lost 11 bases, and 15 bases lay between the germline ends. Germline V gene data show CDR1 as SGHAT and CDR2 as FQNNGV. This CDR3 has 14 amino acids. DNA of the CDR3: TGTGCCAGCAGCTCGGTGAGGCGTACCTACGTCCTGACTTTC. Translation: CASSSVRRTYVLTF. Variable domain in full (rest from reference TRBV11-2 and TRBJ2-6): EAGVAQSPRYKIIEKRQSVAFWCNPISGHATLYWYQQILGQGPKLLIQFQNNGVVDDSQLPKDRFSAERLKGVDSTLKIQPAKLEDSAVYLCASSSVRRTYVLTFGAGSRLTVL.